This TCR beta chain was recorded in a study of OX40 agonist ivuxolimab in advanced cancers. At the level of the study: Under the entry rules, prior anti-PD-1, anti-PD-L1 or anti-CTLA-4 therapy was allowed, and roughly 39% had some. Study-level results: There were also nonresponders showing low normalized T-cell clonal expansion. Dosing at 0.1 to 3.0 mg/kg was accompanied by clonal expansion of CD4+ and CD8+ blood T cells by week 6.

The CDR3 runs 13 residues. Germline-derived CDR1 and CDR2 are SGHVS and FQNEAQ. The V and J ends lost 7 bases and 5 bases respectively, with 14 bases between them. The table came from immunoSEQ multiplex PCR; TCRdb's copy has only in-frame clones and leaves some out. The data hold around 77,000 clones, with approximately 83% observed a single time. Notes on this clone: What it recognizes is unknown.

Sampling times: baseline, cycle 4 day 1, cycle 7 day 1. The receptor comes from an adult with an advanced solid tumor such as melanoma, head and neck, liver or kidney cancer. The sample here was CD4+ or CD8+ T cells sorted from blood, taken in a trial of the OX40 agonist ivuxolimab. The chain couples TRBV7-8 to TRBJ2-5; D ambiguous. CDR3 loop: CASNPPGWETQYF. DNA of the CDR3: TGTGCCAGCAACCCACCTGGATGGGAGACCCAGTACTTC.